Presented here are 7 T cell receptor beta chains from one specimen sequenced in a study of cytomegalovirus exposure and HLA in healthy donors. PCR amplification relied on 60 Vbeta primers (plus 13 Jbeta primers). Clones were read by immunoSEQ multiplex PCR, and TCRdb kept only the in-frame ones, dropping some. The table includes about 170,000 clones, around 77% detected once. The sequencing sample was made of PBMCs. The source of these receptors is a female donor in good health and CMV-seronegative.

V and J are TRBV5-8 and TRBJ2-5; no definite D call. The CDR3 has 11 amino acids. Trimming took 2 bases from V and 5 from J, leaving 4 bases between them. Germline V gene sequence: CDR1 SGHTS, CDR2 YDEGEE. For the CDR3, the DNA is TGTGCCAGCAGCTTTGGCGAGACCCAGTACTTC. Translated: CASSFGETQYF. Variable domain in full (rest from reference TRBV5-8 and TRBJ2-5): EAGVTQSPTHLIKTRGQQATLRCSPISGHTSVYWYQQALGLGLQFLLWYDEGEERNRGNFPPRFSGRQFPNYSSELNVNALELEDSALYLCASSFGETQYFGPGTRLLVL.

The chain combines TRBV9 with TRBJ1-4; D is ambiguous. Germline CDR1 reads SGDLS; CDR2 reads YYNGEE. V lost 1 base to trimming and J lost 1 base, with 11 bases between them. The CDR3 totals 16 residues. CDR3 protein: CASSVLGRETNEKLFF. CDR3 coding DNA: TGTGCCAGCAGCGTATTGGGGAGGGAAACTAATGAAAAACTGTTTTTT.

This clone has just one count. This chain joins TRBV11-2 and TRBJ2-3; 12 bases fit TRBD2. The CDR3 runs 17 residues. The trim removed 2 bases at V and 5 bases at J, leaving 8 bases unmatched. CDR1 is SGHAT and CDR2 is FQNNGV in the germline V gene. The CDR3 sequence is CASSLSLAGGQVDTQYF. The CDR3 nucleotides are TGTGCCAGCAGCTTATCCCTAGCGGGGGGGCAAGTAGATACGCAGTATTTT.

The gene calls are TRBV21-1 and TRBJ2-1; the table's D call, TRBD2, was not checked against the DNA. TRBV21-1 is tagged as a pseudogene. The CDR3 totals 15 residues. The CDR3 DNA is TGTGCCAGCAGCAAAAGGCGGGGTGGGTACAATGAGCAGTTCTTC. It codes for CASSKRRGGYNEQFF.

CDR3 DNA sequence: TGCGCCAGCAGCTTGGTTGCCTACTCCTACGAGCAGTACTTC. This codes for CASSLVAYSYEQYF. The chain carries TRBV5-1 and TRBJ2-7; D gene uncertain. Trimming stripped 0 bases from V and 0 bases from J, with 7 bases between. Germline V gene sequence: CDR1 SGHRS, CDR2 YFSETQ. There are 14 residues in the CDR3.

This clone appeared once. The rearrangement uses TRBV6-1 and TRBJ1-3; D is unclear. V was trimmed by 6 bases and J by 0 bases, leaving 9 bases between them. Germline V lookup: CDR1 MNHNS, CDR2 SASEGT. The CDR3 sequence is 14 residues long. The CDR3 coding sequence is TGTGCCAGCAGAGTAGGAGACTCTGGAAACACCATATATTTT. It codes for CASRVGDSGNTIYF.

The count of this clone is one. The chain couples TRBV4-1 to TRBJ1-1, with 7 nucleotides matching TRBD1. The V gene's germline CDR1 is MGHRA and CDR2 YSYEKL. V dropped 1 base and J dropped 3; count of bases not matched to a gene: 5. The CDR3 spans 15 residues. The CDR3 DNA reads TGCGCCAGCAGCCAAGGACAGGGTTTTGACACTGAAGCTTTCTTT. Translating it yields CASSQGQGFDTEAFF.